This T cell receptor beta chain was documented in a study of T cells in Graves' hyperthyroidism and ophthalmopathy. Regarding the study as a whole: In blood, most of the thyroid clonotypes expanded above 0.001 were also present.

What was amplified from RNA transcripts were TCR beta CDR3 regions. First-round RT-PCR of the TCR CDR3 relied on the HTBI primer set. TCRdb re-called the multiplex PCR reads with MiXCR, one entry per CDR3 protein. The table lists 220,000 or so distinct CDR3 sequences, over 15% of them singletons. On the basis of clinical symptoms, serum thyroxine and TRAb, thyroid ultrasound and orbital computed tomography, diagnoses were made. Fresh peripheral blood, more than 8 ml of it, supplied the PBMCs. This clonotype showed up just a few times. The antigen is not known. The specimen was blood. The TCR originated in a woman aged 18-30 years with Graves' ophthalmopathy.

The CDR3 nucleotides read TGTGCCAGCAGCCGACAACTTGGGCGGGACTCCTACGAGCAGTACTTC. This translates into CASSRQLGRDSYEQYF. This chain joins TRBV6-2 or TRBV6-3 and TRBJ2-7; possible D gene TRBD2, 6 bases. Germline V gene lookup returns CDR1 MNHEY and CDR2 SVGEGT. V lost 6 bases, J lost 0 bases, and 18 bases lay in between. CDR3 size: 16 residues.